The T cell receptor (beta chain) described here comes from a study of T cells after yellow fever vaccination. Study at large: With SMART-Seq v4 Ultra Low Input, the fractions containing low cell numbers were prepared.

TCRdb called the 5' RACE reads again in MiXCR, with one record for every CDR3 protein. The sample lists some 390,000 distinct CDR3 sequences; 6.2% were seen once. The CDR3 has 15 amino acids. Trimming cost V 3 bases and J 4 bases; bases outside gene matches: 5. Germline CDR1 reads MNHEY; CDR2 reads SVGAGI. Notes on the study in general: Clonotype sharing between CD4 and CD8 compartments was small. Contamination by abundant bulk-population clonotypes could be present in FACS-sorted repertoires. Booster samples showed a return of most primary-vaccination clones (around 96% CD4, approximately 85% CD8).

As for this clonotype: No antigen is known for it.

V is TRBV6-5 and J is TRBJ2-5; 10 positions agree with TRBD2. The receptor comes from a man aged 25-40 years who received the YFV17D yellow fever vaccine. Source: PBMCs, taken 5 days after the yellow fever booster vaccination. Written as DNA, the CDR3 is TGTGCCAGCAGTTATGGGCTAGCGGGAGTAGAGACCCAGTACTTC. Translated, it gives CASSYGLAGVETQYF.